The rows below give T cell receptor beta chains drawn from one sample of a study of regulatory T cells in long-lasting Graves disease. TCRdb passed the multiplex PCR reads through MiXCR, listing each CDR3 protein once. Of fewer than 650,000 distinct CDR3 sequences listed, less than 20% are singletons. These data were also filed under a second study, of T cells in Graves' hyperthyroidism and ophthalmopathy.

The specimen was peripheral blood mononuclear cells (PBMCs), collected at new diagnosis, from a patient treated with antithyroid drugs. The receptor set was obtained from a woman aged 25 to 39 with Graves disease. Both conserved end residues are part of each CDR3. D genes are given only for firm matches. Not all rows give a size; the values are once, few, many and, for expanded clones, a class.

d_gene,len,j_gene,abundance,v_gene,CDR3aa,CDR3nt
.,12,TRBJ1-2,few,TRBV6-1,CASTSYGVGYTF,TGTGCCAGCACCAGTTATGGGGTTGGCTACACCTTC
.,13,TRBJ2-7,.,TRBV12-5,CASGLSGNYEQYF,TGTGCTAGTGGTTTGTCAGGGAATTACGAGCAGTACTTC
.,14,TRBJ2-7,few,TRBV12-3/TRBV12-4,CASSLGGRLNEQYF,TGTGCCAGCAGTTTAGGGGGGCGCCTCAACGAGCAGTACTTC
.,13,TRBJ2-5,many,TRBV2,CASSESSQETQYF,TGTGCCAGCAGTGAATCCTCTCAAGAGACCCAGTACTTC
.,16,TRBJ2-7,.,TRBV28,CASSLESHGKRYKQYF,TGTGCCAGCAGTTTAGAATCCCACGGAAAGCGCTACAAGCAGTACTTC
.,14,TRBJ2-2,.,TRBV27,CASASLSNTGELFF,TGTGCCAGCGCTTCCCTTTCGAACACCGGGGAGCTGTTTTTT
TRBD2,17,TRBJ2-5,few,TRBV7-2,CASSLGAGGLGEETQYF,TGTGCCAGCAGCTTAGGGGCGGGAGGGCTAGGTGAAGAGACCCAGTACTTC
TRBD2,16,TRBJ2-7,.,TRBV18,CASSPPGLAGIHEQYF,TGTGCCAGCTCACCACCGGGACTAGCGGGAATCCACGAGCAGTACTTC
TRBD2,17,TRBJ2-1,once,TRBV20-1,CSAKTAGGRALVDKQFF,TGCAGTGCCAAGACGGCGGGCGGGAGGGCCTTGGTCGATAAGCAGTTCTTC
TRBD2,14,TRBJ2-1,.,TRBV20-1,CSAPRGGLAADPFF,TGCAGTGCTCCCAGGGGGGGACTAGCGGCAGACCCGTTCTTC
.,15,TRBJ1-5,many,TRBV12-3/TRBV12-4,CASSPSPGGNQPQHF,TGTGCCAGCAGTCCCTCTCCAGGGGGCAATCAGCCCCAGCATTTT
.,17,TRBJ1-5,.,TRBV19,CASSSTRDVTKNQPQHF,TGTGCCAGTAGTTCAACTCGGGACGTTACTAAAAATCAGCCCCAGCATTTT
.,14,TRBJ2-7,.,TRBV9,CASSVADTSYEQYF,TGTGCCAGCAGCGTAGCCGACACCTCCTACGAGCAGTACTTC
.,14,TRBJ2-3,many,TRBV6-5,CASSSVGSTDTQYF,TGTGCCAGCAGTTCGGTCGGCAGCACAGATACGCAGTATTTT
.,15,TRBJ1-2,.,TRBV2,CASSDNSGRDYGYTF,TGTGCCAGCAGTGATAATAGCGGCCGGGACTATGGCTACACCTTC
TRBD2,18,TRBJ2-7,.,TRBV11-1,CASSGQGLAGSGLYEQYF,TGTGCCAGCAGCGGCCAGGGACTAGCGGGATCCGGTCTCTACGAGCAGTACTTC
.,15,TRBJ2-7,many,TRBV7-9,CASSPSGGGSYEQYF,TGTGCCAGCAGCCCTTCGGGGGGCGGATCCTACGAGCAGTACTTC
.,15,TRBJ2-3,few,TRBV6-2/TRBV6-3,CASSYRTGLTDTQYF,TGTGCCAGCAGTTACCGAACGGGACTCACAGATACGCAGTATTTT
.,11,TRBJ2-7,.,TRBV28,CASNLFGEQYF,TGTGCCAGCAATCTGTTCGGCGAGCAGTACTTC
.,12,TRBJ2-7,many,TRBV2,CASSLQLYEQYF,TGTGCCAGCAGTCTCCAACTCTACGAGCAGTACTTC
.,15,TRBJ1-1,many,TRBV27,CASSLRQEPNTEAFF,TGTGCCAGCAGTTTACGACAGGAGCCAAACACTGAAGCTTTCTTT
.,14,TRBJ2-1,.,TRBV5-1,CASSLTVLGTEQFF,TGCGCCAGCAGCTTGACTGTCCTCGGGACTGAGCAGTTCTTC